One sample yielded the 29 T cell receptor beta chains listed below, sequenced in a study of naive and memory T cell subsets. Study-level results: Especially in CD8 cells, naive repertoires contained a few larger clonotypes, possibly CD45RA-re-expressing memory cells.

These TCRs' antigens remain unknown. The beta constant-region primer was an equimolar mix of two oligonucleotides covering TRBC1 and TRBC2. Nested alpha and beta constant-region primers with the SP2 primer drove four PCR rounds on ligated cDNA. TCRdb recomputed calls from the UMI-ligation and nested PCR reads with MiXCR, one row per CDR3 protein. The data hold roughly 99,000 distinct CDR3 sequences, with 10% to 12% observed a single time. Sequencing was done on a sample of naive CD4+ T cells from blood. These receptors came from a human donor in good health.

This clonotype was picked up many times. CDR3 DNA: TGTGCCACCAGCAGAGATCGGGGGCAAGAGACCCAGTACTTC. It codes for CATSRDRGQETQYF. The rearrangement links TRBV15 to TRBJ2-5; a possible D gene is TRBD2 (6 bases). Between the trimmed V and J ends, which lost 0 bases and 2 bases, there was a span of 7 bases. CDR1 and CDR2 from the germline V gene are LNHNV and YYDKDF (reference sequence). This CDR3 is built from 14 residues.

This chain uses TRBV20-1 with TRBJ2-4; 9 bases are shared with TRBD2. Germline values: CDR1 DFQATT, CDR2 SNEGSKA (reference sequence). V was pared by 6 bases and J by 9 bases, with 6 bases of the junction left unmatched. This CDR3 is built from 12 residues. The chain's CDR3 is CSAEGTSFIQYF. The DNA for the CDR3 is TGCAGTGCGGAGGGGACTAGCTTCATTCAGTACTTC.

The CDR3 here is CASSLFRAMNTEAFF. In DNA form, the CDR3 reads TGTGCCAGCAGCTTATTCCGGGCCATGAACACTGAAGCTTTCTTT. The rearrangement links TRBV7-2 to TRBJ1-1; the D is unclear. V shed 2 bases and J shed 0 bases, with 10 bases lying between them. The CDR3 totals 15 residues. The V gene's germline CDR1 is SGHTA and CDR2 FQGNSA.

This clonotype turned up a few times. The J gene is TRBJ2-6, the V gene TRBV3-1; 7 bases are shared with TRBD1. Germline CDR1 and CDR2: LGHDT and YNNKEL (reference sequence). This CDR3 is 14 amino acids long. V dropped 6 bases and J dropped 4; count of bases not matched to a gene: 3. The CDR3 loop reads CASRDRAGANVLTF. In DNA, the CDR3 is TGTGCCAGCAGAGACAGGGCCGGGGCCAACGTCCTGACTTTC. Based on the CDR3 plus reference TRBV3-1 and TRBJ2-6, the full variable domain is DTAVSQTPKYLVTQMGNDKSIKCEQNLGHDTMYWYKQDSKKFLKIMFSYNNKELIINETVPNRFSPKSPDKAHLNLHINSLELGDSAVYFCASRDRAGANVLTFGAGSRLTVL.

In this sample, this clonotype turned up many times. V is TRBV5-1 and J is TRBJ2-3; 7 nucleotides line up with TRBD2. There are 16 residues in the CDR3. Germline CDR1 is SGHRS and CDR2 is YFSETQ. J gave up 3 bases and V 9 bases, and 16 bases lay outside the gene matches. The CDR3 region has the DNA TGCGCCAACCCCGCGGTGGGCGGGAGTCAGACAGATACGCAGTATTTT. Encoded protein: CANPAVGGSQTDTQYF.

This clonotype was detected a few times. The CDR3 spells CAISPAQGGSEQYF. Here the CDR3 DNA reads TGTGCCATCAGCCCCGCCCAGGGAGGGTCCGAGCAGTACTTC. This chain connects TRBV10-3 to TRBJ2-7; 7 nucleotides align to TRBD2. The CDR3 is 14 residues long. From germline, CDR1 is ENHRY and CDR2 SYGVKD. V lost 6 bases to trimming and J lost 6 bases; unmatched junction nucleotides: 11.

This clonotype turned up a few times. The chain has TRBV5-1 and TRBJ2-7, with 7 bases aligning to TRBD1. The CDR3 runs 17 residues. Per germline, CDR1 SGHRS and CDR2 YFSETQ. With 5 bases clipped from V and 6 bases from J, the junction kept 20 bases outside the gene matches. CDR3: CASRGSRPGTEKSEQYF. The CDR3 DNA reads as TGCGCCAGCAGAGGCTCCCGGCCCGGGACAGAAAAATCCGAGCAGTACTTC.

This clonotype showed up many times. The CDR3 nucleotides are TGTGCCAGCAGTCATCACCCCGGGACAGCGAATCAGCCCCAGCATTTT. This gives the protein CASSHHPGTANQPQHF. The gene calls are TRBV7-2 and TRBJ1-5, with 7 nucleotides matching TRBD1. With V trimmed by 6 bases and J by 4 bases, 12 bases remained unmatched. This CDR3 has 16 amino acids. Germline V lookup: CDR1 SGHTA, CDR2 FQGNSA.

The chain is built from TRBV20-1 and TRBJ1-6, with TRBD1 matching 10 bases. The CDR3 runs to 14 residues. Trimming cost V 6 bases and J 8 bases; bases outside gene matches: 7. Germline CDR1 and CDR2: DFQATT and SNEGSKA (reference sequence). The CDR3 region is CSARWDRGHSPLHF. CDR3 DNA sequence: TGCAGTGCGAGATGGGACAGGGGTCATTCACCCCTCCACTTT.

The chain combines TRBV5-1 with TRBJ1-5, with D uncertain. CDR1 and CDR2 (germline): SGHRS, YFSETQ. With 8 bases removed from V and 8 bases from J, the gap between germline ends came to 5 bases. The CDR3 is made up of 9 amino acids. This chain's CDR3 is CARWEPQHF. CDR3 DNA: TGCGCCAGGTGGGAGCCCCAGCATTTT.

This chain links TRBV11-3 with TRBJ1-1; no firm D call. The CDR3 runs 11 residues. Germline CDR1 SGHNT, CDR2 YENEEA. V shed 8 bases and J shed 10 bases, with 14 bases lying between them. The DNA for the CDR3 is TGTGCCAGCGGCTCCAGCTTCCTAGCTTTCTTT. It translates to CASGSSFLAFF.

V and J are TRBV19 and TRBJ2-1, with 7 positions matching TRBD2. Germline V CDR1 and CDR2: LNHDA, SQIVND (reference sequence). The V segment lost 3 bases and the J segment 3 bases; nucleotides outside the gene matches: 2. There are 14 residues in the CDR3. The CDR3 sequence is CASSIGRGYNEQFF. DNA for the CDR3: TGTGCCAGTAGTATTGGGAGGGGCTACAATGAGCAGTTCTTC.

J is TRBJ2-7 and V is TRBV9; D is unresolved. V lost 0 bases and J 2 bases, leaving 6 bases between the germline ends. The CDR3 has 13 amino acids. Looked up from germline, CDR1 is SGDLS and CDR2 is YYNGEE. The CDR3 is CASSVGPTYEQYF. The CDR3 coding sequence is TGTGCCAGCAGCGTAGGGCCGACCTACGAGCAGTACTTC.

This clonotype was counted many times. J is TRBJ1-5 and V is TRBV27; D is ambiguous. CDR1 is MNHEY and CDR2 is SMNVEV in the germline V gene (reference sequence). The V end lost 2 bases, the J end lost 7 bases, and 9 bases lay between the germline ends. The CDR3 sequence is 13 residues long. The CDR3 sequence is CASSLRREQPQHF. The CDR3 DNA is TGTGCCAGCAGTTTACGGAGGGAGCAGCCCCAGCATTTT.

This clonotype was picked up many times. V usage is TRBV20-1 and J usage is TRBJ2-3, with 10 bases lining up with TRBD2. Germline values: CDR1 DFQATT, CDR2 SNEGSKA (reference sequence). V lost 0 bases, J lost 2 bases, and 5 bases stayed unmatched. There are 16 residues in the CDR3. The CDR3 loop reads CSARDLAGAFTDTQYF. The CDR3 coding sequence is TGCAGTGCTAGAGATCTAGCGGGGGCCTTCACAGATACGCAGTATTTT.

This chain joins TRBV7-6 and TRBJ2-3; 11 nucleotides line up with TRBD2. The J segment lost 6 bases and the V segment lost 1 base, leaving 3 bases of the junction unmatched. Germline CDR1 and CDR2: SGHVS and FNYEAQ. CDR3 length: 15 residues. The CDR3 protein is CASSLDVAGGDTQYF. CDR3 nucleotides: TGTGCCAGCAGCTTAGACGTAGCGGGAGGGGATACGCAGTATTTT.

The chain links TRBV7-3 to TRBJ2-3; D unclear. The CDR3 has 13 residues. V lost 5 bases, J lost 2 bases, and 8 bases lay in between. Germline values: CDR1 SGHTA, CDR2 FQGTGA. The CDR3 spells CASSAYLTDTQYF. CDR3 coding DNA: TGTGCCAGCAGCGCATACCTCACAGATACGCAGTATTTT.

V is TRBV7-3 and J is TRBJ2-1; possible D gene TRBD2, 6 bases. The CDR3 covers 14 residues. V shed 2 bases and J shed 6 bases, with 11 bases lying between them. Germline CDR1 and CDR2: SGHTA and FQGTGA. Here the CDR3 DNA reads TGTGCCAGCAGCTTAGCGGGGAACGTCAATGAGCAGTTCTTC. Amino acid sequence: CASSLAGNVNEQFF.

The chain recombines TRBV2 with TRBJ1-1, with a tentative D call TRBD1 (5 bases). Trimming stripped 7 bases from V and 0 bases from J, with 21 bases between. Per the germline V gene, CDR1 is SNHLY and CDR2 is FYNNEI. This CDR3 region has 17 residues. The CDR3 spells CASTGDPLPRVNTEAFF. The CDR3, as DNA: TGTGCCAGCACGGGGGATCCCCTTCCGCGGGTGAACACTGAAGCTTTCTTT.

The J gene is TRBJ2-3, the V gene TRBV7-3, with 7 bases that match TRBD2. Germline CDR1 SGHTA, CDR2 FQGTGA. Trimming removed 5 bases from V and 8 bases from J; junction bases left unmatched: 4. This CDR3 spans 12 amino acids. The CDR3: CASSDTSATQYF. The CDR3, as DNA: TGTGCCAGCAGCGATACTAGCGCTACGCAGTATTTT. Using reference TRBV7-3 and TRBJ2-3 for the parts outside the CDR3, the full variable domain is GAGVSQTPSNKVTEKGKYVELRCDPISGHTALYWYRQSLGQGPEFLIYFQGTGAADDSGLPNDRFFAVRPEGSVSTLKIQRTERGDSAVYLCASSDTSATQYFGPGTRLTVL.

The genes are TRBV7-9 and TRBJ1-1, with D perhaps matching TRBD1 (5 bases). CDR1 SEHNR and CDR2 FQNEAQ come from the germline V gene (reference sequence). The CDR3 totals 14 residues. The ends were cut back, 1 base at V and 4 bases at J, with 10 bases in the middle. The DNA of the CDR3 is TGTGCCAGCAGCTTAGAGGGGTTGGGCACTGAAGCTTTCTTT. This codes for CASSLEGLGTEAFF.

This clonotype has ten or more counts. V is TRBV15 and J is TRBJ1-6; D remains unclear. Germline V gives CDR1 LNHNV, CDR2 YYDKDF (reference sequence). Trimming removed 0 bases at V and 10 bases at J, with 7 bases between. The CDR3 covers 13 residues. The CDR3 DNA sequence: TGTGCCACCAGCAGAGATAAGGGCTCACCCCTCCACTTT. Translating it yields CATSRDKGSPLHF. Complete variable domain (other parts from reference TRBV15 and TRBJ1-6): DAMVIQNPRYQVTQFGKPVTLSCSQTLNHNVMYWYQQKSSQAPKLLFHYYDKDFNNEADTPDNFQSRRPNTSFCFLDIRSPGLGDTAMYLCATSRDKGSPLHFGNGTRLTVT.

This clonotype showed up just a few times. The chain uses TRBV6-1 and TRBJ2-4, with D unclear. Trimming pared 8 bases from V and 0 bases from J, leaving 8 bases between. Germline V lookup: CDR1 MNHNS, CDR2 SASEGT. The CDR3 covers 13 residues. CDR3 amino acids: CASGHLAKNIQYF. CDR3 bases: TGTGCCAGCGGCCACTTAGCCAAAAACATTCAGTACTTC.

The rearrangement joins TRBV6-6 to TRBJ2-5; D remains ambiguous. V shed 6 bases and J shed 0 bases, with 11 bases lying between them. CDR3 size: 14 residues. Per the germline V gene, CDR1 is MNHNY and CDR2 is SVGAGI (reference sequence). The CDR3 nucleotides are TGTGCCAGCAGCCATGGAGTGTACCAAGAGACCCAGTACTTC. This translates into CASSHGVYQETQYF.

This rearrangement joins TRBV15 to TRBJ2-5; 7 bases map to TRBD2. The CDR3 spans 14 residues. Looked up from germline, CDR1 is LNHNV and CDR2 is YYDKDF (reference sequence). The junction had 2 bases not matched to a gene; V was cut back by 2 bases and J by 2 bases. The CDR3, as DNA: TGTGCCACCAGCAGACTAGCGGATCAAGAGACCCAGTACTTC. Amino acids: CATSRLADQETQYF.

The J gene is TRBJ2-3, the V gene TRBV11-3; 7 bases align to TRBD1. Germline V gives CDR1 SGHNT, CDR2 YENEEA. The trim removed 5 bases at V and 1 base at J, leaving 3 bases unmatched. The CDR3 runs to 14 residues. The CDR3 coding sequence is TGTGCCAGCAGCAGACAGGGAGGCACAGATACGCAGTATTTT. Residues: CASSRQGGTDTQYF.

This rearrangement joins TRBV5-6 to TRBJ2-2, with D hard to call. Germline V gene sequence: CDR1 SGHDT, CDR2 YYEEEE. The V end was cut by 4 bases, the J end by 2 bases, with 15 bases between. This CDR3 is built from 16 residues. DNA for the CDR3: TGTGCCAGCAGCACGGCCAGATACGCTAACACCGGGGAGCTGTTTTTT. It translates to CASSTARYANTGELFF.

CDR3 sequence (DNA): TGTGCCAGCAGTTTGGTCCTTTCGTGGGTCGAGCAGTACTTC. Residues: CASSLVLSWVEQYF. The chain joins TRBV2 to TRBJ2-7; no clear D gene. Germline V gene data show CDR1 as SNHLY and CDR2 as FYNNEI. The CDR3 extends over 14 amino acids. V was pared by 5 bases and J by 6 bases, with 17 bases between. Together with reference TRBV2 and TRBJ2-7, the CDR3 gives the full variable domain: EPEVTQTPSHQVTQMGQEVILRCVPISNHLYFYWYRQILGQKVEFLVSFYNNEISEKSEIFDDQFSVERPDGSNFTLKIRSTKLEDSAMYFCASSLVLSWVEQYFGPGTRLTVT.

This CDR3 reads CASSTGTGTDTQYF. The CDR3 bases are TGTGCCAGCAGTACGGGGACAGGCACAGATACGCAGTATTTT. The chain carries TRBV27 and TRBJ2-3, with 7 nucleotides matching TRBD1. CDR1 and CDR2 from the germline V gene are MNHEY and SMNVEV (reference sequence). Germline trimming cut 5 bases from V and 1 base from J; bases unmatched to any gene: 3. CDR3 length: 14 residues.